This passage covers 5 T cell receptor beta chains from one sample sequenced in a study of OX40 agonist ivuxolimab in advanced cancers. TCRdb's table, derived via immunoSEQ multiplex PCR, lists solely in-frame clones and lacks some. The data hold about 130,000 clones, with just under 95% observed a single time. The specimen comprised CD4+ or CD8+ T cells sorted from blood, sampled in a trial of the OX40 agonist ivuxolimab. These receptor sequences come from an adult with an advanced solid tumor such as melanoma, head and neck, liver or kidney cancer.

V and J are TRBV27 and TRBJ1-1; 8 nucleotides line up with TRBD1. V gave up 5 bases and J gave up 10 bases; unmatched junction bases: 9. This CDR3 spans 13 amino acids. From germline, CDR1 is MNHEY and CDR2 SMNVEV (reference sequence). In DNA form, the CDR3 reads TGTGCCAGCAGTCTCCCGGGACAGGTATCAGCTTTCTTT. Amino acids: CASSLPGQVSAFF.

J is TRBJ1-5 and V is TRBV28, with D possibly matching TRBD1 (5 bases). The CDR3 runs 12 residues. V lost 7 bases, J lost 4 bases, and 8 bases lay in between. From germline, CDR1 is MDHEN and CDR2 SYDVKM. The CDR3 nucleotides are TGTGCCAGCACGCAGGGAAATCAGCCCCAGCATTTT. Its protein is CASTQGNQPQHF.

V and J are TRBV9 and TRBJ2-1, with D possibly matching TRBD2 (5 bases). This CDR3 has 13 residues. The V gene lost 0 bases and the J gene lost 11 bases, with 12 bases spanning the gap. The germline CDR1 and CDR2 sequences are SGDLS and YYNGEE. Here the CDR3 reads CASSVVGGGQQFF. The CDR3, as DNA: TGTGCCAGCAGCGTAGTTGGAGGCGGTCAGCAGTTCTTC.

This clone showed up just a few times. The J gene is TRBJ2-4, the V gene TRBV23-1; perhaps TRBD1 as D (6 bases). TRBV23-1 carries the ORF label, with uncertain function. The CDR3 is 18 amino acids. V was shortened by 3 bases and J by 0 bases, with 18 bases between the two germline ends. The CDR3 bases are TGCGCCAGCAGTCACGACTACATATGGGACACAGCCAAAAACATTCAGTACTTC. This encodes CASSHDYIWDTAKNIQYF.

The gene calls are TRBV2 and TRBJ1-1; TRBD1 agrees at 7 bases. CDR1 and CDR2 (germline): SNHLY, FYNNEI. The CDR3 has 14 amino acids. With 6 bases clipped from V and 3 bases from J, the junction kept 7 bases outside the gene matches. The CDR3 here is CASRTGPEYTEAFF. The CDR3 DNA sequence: TGTGCCAGCAGGACAGGGCCGGAGTACACTGAAGCTTTCTTT.